A selection of T cell receptor beta chains follows, all from one sample in a study of shared clonotypes between healthy human individuals. Method: immunoSEQ multiplex PCR; TCRdb's copy keeps in-frame clones and lacks some. The table records some 530,000 clones, about 72% of them present only once. Material: PBMCs. The receptors shown here come from a woman aged 40 to 55 in good health. Some clones in this sample may be carry-over from other donors' samples. CDR3s include the opening cysteine and the closing phenylalanine or tryptophan.

v_call: TRBV11-3
cdr3_aa: CASSPWTGDTGELFF

v_call: TRBV10-3
cdr3_aa: CAISESTTGDQPQHF

v_call: TRBV19
cdr3_aa: CASLQGMNTEAFF

v_call: TRBV6-6
cdr3_aa: CASSYEVTYEQYF

v_call: TRBV2
cdr3_aa: CASSEARTGGNEQFF

v_call: TRBV11-2
cdr3_aa: CASMGSGYGTQYF

v_call: TRBV6-1
cdr3_aa: CASSEVVTGYNEQFF

v_call: TRBV7-2
cdr3_aa: CASSLGLSSPLHF

v_call: TRBV7-3
cdr3_aa: CASSLFGNTEAFF

v_call: TRBV6-1
cdr3_aa: CASSFGPGQTYEQYF

v_call: TRBV19
cdr3_aa: CASSIGQTSTDTQYF

v_call: TRBV10-3
cdr3_aa: CASSYALMNTEAFF

v_call: TRBV30
cdr3_aa: CAWRYGGGPTEAFF

v_call: TRBV6-1
cdr3_aa: CASSEGGTPYEQFF

v_call: TRBV7-2
cdr3_aa: CASSLGVHYGYTF

v_call: TRBV18
cdr3_aa: CASSPQGLGADTQYF

v_call: TRBV29-1
cdr3_aa: CSVVAREGANVLTF

v_call: TRBV5-1
cdr3_aa: CASSVTTRVYEQYF

v_call: TRBV5-1
cdr3_aa: CASSLTLSGYEQYF

v_call: TRBV7-2
cdr3_aa: CASSPRTGPTYEQYF

v_call: TRBV11-2
cdr3_aa: CASRKWGPHEQYF

v_call: TRBV28
cdr3_aa: CASSSYSGNSYNEQFF

v_call: TRBV11-2
cdr3_aa: CASSLIGAAGNTIYF

v_call: TRBV18
cdr3_aa: CASSLGVTGTGGQPQHF

v_call: TRBV18
cdr3_aa: CASSPATSGTGDEQFF

v_call: TRBV7-6
cdr3_aa: CASSSGTGDSEQFF

v_call: TRBV5-4
cdr3_aa: CASSWAGALGYTF

v_call: TRBV28
cdr3_aa: CASSLAGTLMNTEAFF

v_call: TRBV2
cdr3_aa: CASRGLAEYNEQFF

v_call: TRBV4-1
cdr3_aa: CASSQDLAADTQYF

v_call: TRBV27
cdr3_aa: CASSGQRSYEQYF

v_call: TRBV5-1
cdr3_aa: CASSPQGAYEQYF

v_call: TRBV28
cdr3_aa: CASRGDSWYTEAFF

v_call: TRBV4-1
cdr3_aa: CASSHENRGYEQYF

v_call: TRBV7-8
cdr3_aa: CASSLVPAASGGGQYF

v_call: TRBV5-1
cdr3_aa: CASSSPFVETQYF

v_call: TRBV6-5
cdr3_aa: CASRPQGYYGHTF

v_call: TRBV28
cdr3_aa: CASRLSGRATDTQYF

v_call: TRBV19
cdr3_aa: CASSTRLAAAYNEQFF

v_call: TRBV27
cdr3_aa: CASSLSAGYNEKLFF

v_call: TRBV6-5
cdr3_aa: CASRPGQVSQETQYF

v_call: TRBV30
cdr3_aa: CAWTSSGFEQYF

v_call: TRBV7-9
cdr3_aa: CASSATGGRVYGYTF

v_call: TRBV2
cdr3_aa: CASTSGRTEETQYF